The 28 T cell receptor beta chains below come from one sample, sequenced in a study of T cells in tumors after PD-1 blockade. Using immunoSEQ multiplex PCR, the repertoire was profiled, and TCRdb retains in-frame clones only, with some absent. The table has fewer than 50,000 clones, roughly 80% seen once; the top ten hold approximately 4.1%. Sequenced material: PBMCs, taken before anti-PD-1 treatment. Receptors originate from a human donor with basal cell carcinoma.

V gene TRBV14 combines with J gene TRBJ2-5; 8 bases align to TRBD1. Germline CDR1 is SGHDN and CDR2 is FVKESK. The CDR3 length is 18 residues. Trimming cost V 1 base and J 5 bases; bases outside gene matches: 15. The CDR3 loop reads CASSQGFGQGISTETQYF. Written as DNA, the CDR3 is TGTGCCAGCAGCCAAGGATTCGGACAGGGAATTTCTACGGAGACCCAGTACTTC. Combining the CDR3 with reference TRBV14 and TRBJ2-5 gives the whole variable domain EAGVTQFPSHSVIEKGQTVTLRCDPISGHDNLYWYRRVMGKEIKFLLHFVKESKQDESGMPNNRFLAERTGGTYSTLKVQPAELEDSGVYFCASSQGFGQGISTETQYFGPGTRLLVL.

CDR3 bases: TGTGCCAGCAGCTTAGAGTCAGGCTATGGCTACACCTTC. Its translation is CASSLESGYGYTF. The V call is TRBV7-9, the J call TRBJ1-2; D is undetermined. Per the germline V gene, CDR1 is SEHNR and CDR2 is FQNEAQ (reference sequence). The CDR3 length is 13 residues. Trimming removed 1 base from V and 4 bases from J, with 7 bases in between. Looking up the rest from reference TRBV7-9 and TRBJ1-2 gives the full variable domain: DTGVSQNPRHKITKRGQNVTFRCDPISEHNRLYWYRQTLGQGPEFLTYFQNEAQLEKSRLLSDRFSAERPKGSFSTLEIQRTEQGDSAMYLCASSLESGYGYTFGSGTRLTVV.

This chain uses TRBV15 with TRBJ1-1; D call uncertain. The V end lost 0 bases, the J end lost 1 base, and 9 bases lay between the germline ends. This CDR3 comprises 15 residues. Germline V gives CDR1 LNHNV, CDR2 YYDKDF (reference sequence). The CDR3 DNA reads as TGTGCCACCAGCAGAGATTACTCGCAGAACACTGAAGCTTTCTTT. Translating it yields CATSRDYSQNTEAFF.

The chain employs TRBV2 and TRBJ2-1, with 7 bases matching TRBD2. The CDR3 length is 16 residues. Trimming removed 7 bases from V and 0 bases from J; junction bases left unmatched: 9. Per germline, CDR1 SNHLY and CDR2 FYNNEI. This CDR3 is CASKLAGLLSYNEQFF. CDR3 in DNA: TGTGCCAGCAAACTCGCGGGACTACTCTCCTACAATGAGCAGTTCTTC.

The rearrangement uses TRBV25-1 and TRBJ1-1; D gene unclear. V gave up 4 bases and J gave up 9 bases, with 12 bases separating them. This CDR3 contains 12 residues. Per germline, CDR1 MGHDK and CDR2 SYGVNS. The CDR3 DNA follows: TGTGCCAGCAGTGTGGTTTTGGGTAAAGCTTTCTTT. Amino acid sequence: CASSVVLGKAFF. Looking up the rest from reference TRBV25-1 and TRBJ1-1 gives the full variable domain: EADIYQTPRYLVIGTGKKITLECSQTMGHDKMYWYQQDPGMELHLIHYSYGVNSTEKGDLSSESTVSRIRTEHFPLTLESARPSHTSQYLCASSVVLGKAFFGQGTRLTVV.

This rearrangement joins TRBV5-6 to TRBJ2-1, with a possible D match to TRBD2 (7 bases). Germline V gives CDR1 SGHDT, CDR2 YYEEEE. The length of the CDR3 is 15 residues. Trimming removed 2 bases at V and 4 bases at J, with 13 bases between. Here the CDR3 reads CASSFGGAIYNEQFF. The CDR3 DNA sequence: TGTGCCAGCAGCTTTGGGGGGGCCATATACAATGAGCAGTTCTTC. The full variable domain, completed using reference TRBV5-6 and TRBJ2-1, is DAGVTQSPTHLIKTRGQQVTLRCSPKSGHDTVSWYQQALGQGPQFIFQYYEEEERQRGNFPDRFSGHQFPNYSSELNVNALLLGDSALYLCASSFGGAIYNEQFFGPGTRLTVL.

The V gene is TRBV11-3, the J gene TRBJ2-1; D is unclear. The germline V gene has CDR1 SGHNT and CDR2 YENEEA. V lost 0 bases and J 5 bases, leaving 23 bases between the germline ends. The CDR3 loop spans 19 amino acids. For the CDR3, the DNA is TGTGCCAGCAGCTTAGATATTTATGAGTGGAGAAGCACCAACAATGAGCAGTTCTTC. It specifies CASSLDIYEWRSTNNEQFF.

The J gene is TRBJ1-4, the V gene TRBV7-2; no reliable D call. Germline CDR1 is SGHTA and CDR2 is FQGNSA. The CDR3 has 16 residues. V dropped 4 bases and J dropped 0 bases, with 12 bases sitting between them. In DNA form, the CDR3 reads TGTGCCAGCAGCTGGAGAATTCAAACAACTAATGAAAAACTGTTTTTT. Amino acid sequence: CASSWRIQTTNEKLFF.

The rearrangement links TRBV19 to TRBJ2-5; 8 nucleotides match TRBD1. Germline-derived CDR1 and CDR2 are LNHDA and SQIVND (reference sequence). The CDR3 loop spans 16 amino acids. V shed 3 bases, J shed 1 base, and the junction held 7 bases outside the gene matches. The CDR3 region is CASSISAQGAQETQYF. For the CDR3, the DNA is TGTGCCAGTAGTATTTCCGCCCAGGGGGCCCAAGAGACCCAGTACTTC.

The chain uses TRBV2 and TRBJ1-2; D is unclear. CDR3 size: 14 residues. Between the trimmed V and J ends, which lost 6 bases and 4 bases, there was a span of 15 bases. The germline V gene encodes CDR1 SNHLY and CDR2 FYNNEI. The CDR3 protein is CASRDSLRPYGYTF. DNA of the CDR3: TGTGCCAGCAGGGATAGCCTCCGTCCCTATGGCTACACCTTC.

The CDR3 reads CASTPTGVGNTIYF. The CDR3 nucleotides read TGTGCCAGTACACCCACAGGGGTTGGAAACACCATATATTTT. The chain is built from TRBV19 and TRBJ1-3; 7 nucleotides match TRBD1. Germline CDR1 reads LNHDA; CDR2 reads SQIVND (reference sequence). The junction had 6 bases not matched to a gene; V was cut back by 7 bases and J by 3 bases. This CDR3 region has 14 residues.

V usage is TRBV2 and J usage is TRBJ2-3; TRBD2 aligns across 10 bases. There are 17 residues in the CDR3. V gave up 3 bases and J gave up 1 base; unmatched junction bases: 7. Germline-derived CDR1 and CDR2 are SNHLY and FYNNEI. In DNA, the CDR3 is TGTGCCAGCAGTGATACGCTAGCGGGGGCCCGCACAGATACGCAGTATTTT. Amino acid sequence: CASSDTLAGARTDTQYF.

V usage is TRBV14 and J usage is TRBJ2-1; 8 positions match TRBD1. Germline CDR1 SGHDN, CDR2 FVKESK. The CDR3 loop spans 17 amino acids. V was pared by 4 bases and J by 3 bases, with 11 bases of the junction left unmatched. CDR3 nucleotide sequence: TGTGCCAGCAGCCCGAAGTCGGGGACAGGTATCTACAATGAGCAGTTCTTC. Translating it yields CASSPKSGTGIYNEQFF.

V usage is TRBV6-5 and J usage is TRBJ2-7, with 10 nucleotides matching TRBD2. V lost 6 bases and J lost 2; bases outside the gene matches: 7. Germline CDR1 reads MNHEY; CDR2 reads SVGAGI. CDR3 length equals 15 residues. This CDR3 reads CASSLTSGTTYEQYF. The CDR3, as DNA: TGTGCCAGCAGCTTAACTAGCGGGACAACCTACGAGCAGTACTTC.

This clone occurred once. The chain carries TRBV2 and TRBJ2-3; 7 bases are shared with TRBD1. Trimming cost V 6 bases and J 1 base; bases outside gene matches: 10. CDR1 and CDR2 from the germline V gene are SNHLY and FYNNEI. This CDR3 region has 16 residues. The CDR3 region has the DNA TGTGCCAGCAGGCCCCAGACAGGGATGGGCACAGATACGCAGTATTTT. Its translation is CASRPQTGMGTDTQYF.

The chain recombines TRBV3-1 (or the pseudogene TRBV3-2) with TRBJ2-1; 10 positions agree with TRBD2. The germline gives CDR1 LGHDT, CDR2 YNNKEL (reference sequence). CDR3 length equals 17 residues. V shed 2 bases, J shed 4 bases, and the junction held 8 bases outside the gene matches. CDR3 nucleotides: TGTGCCAGCAGCCAACCTGGAGGTAGCGGGGGGTACAATGAGCAGTTCTTC. This gives the protein CASSQPGGSGGYNEQFF.

V and J are TRBV7-2 and TRBJ2-4; 9 bases match TRBD2. The CDR3 loop spans 17 amino acids. J lost 4 bases, V lost 1 base, and 8 bases had no gene match. Germline CDR1 reads SGHTA; CDR2 reads FQGNSA. The CDR3 nucleotides read TGTGCCAGCAGCTTAGGAGGACTAGCGATTGGGAAAAACATTCAGTACTTC. It is translated as CASSLGGLAIGKNIQYF.

This clone showed up just a few times. This sequence joins TRBV19 and TRBJ1-6; 7 bases fit TRBD1. The CDR3 contains 13 residues. After removal of 4 bases from V and 9 bases from J, the junction contained 3 bases not matched to a gene. Germline CDR1 is LNHDA and CDR2 is SQIVND (reference sequence). The CDR3 coding sequence is TGTGCCAGTAGTAACAGGGGCGCTTCACCCCTCCACTTT. It is translated as CASSNRGASPLHF. Combining the CDR3 with reference TRBV19 and TRBJ1-6 gives the whole variable domain DGGITQSPKYLFRKEGQNVTLSCEQNLNHDAMYWYRQDPGQGLRLIYYSQIVNDFQKGDIAEGYSVSREKKESFPLTVTSAQKNPTAFYLCASSNRGASPLHFGNGTRLTVT.

V gene TRBV5-6 combines with J gene TRBJ2-7, with D unclear. Looked up from germline, CDR1 is SGHDT and CDR2 is YYEEEE. This CDR3 is 13 amino acids long. The germline V and J ends were trimmed by 0 bases and 7 bases, with 11 bases remaining between them. CDR3 sequence (DNA): TGTGCCAGCAGCTTGGTAGGCATAACGGAGCAGTACTTC. This gives the protein CASSLVGITEQYF.

In DNA form, the CDR3 reads TGTGCCAGCAGCTTAGTTAGAGGGCATGCTGACTATGGCTACACCTTC. Its translation: CASSLVRGHADYGYTF. The chain employs TRBV13 and TRBJ1-2; D gene unclear. Between the trimmed V and J ends, which lost 1 base and 3 bases, there was a span of 15 bases. The CDR3 totals 16 residues. Germline CDR1 reads PRHDT; CDR2 reads FYEKMQ (reference sequence).

The rearrangement links TRBV7-6 to TRBJ1-1; D unresolved. Germline CDR1 and CDR2: SGHVS and FNYEAQ. This CDR3 region has 14 residues. V lost 0 bases to trimming and J lost 1 base, with 6 bases between them. Written as DNA, the CDR3 is TGTGCCAGCAGCTTAGCGCCAGGGAACACTGAAGCTTTCTTT. Encoded protein: CASSLAPGNTEAFF.

V gene TRBV29-1 combines with J gene TRBJ1-4; D is unresolved. CDR1 is SQVTM, CDR2 ANQGSEA, per germline. There are 14 residues in the CDR3. V was trimmed by 6 bases and J by 6 bases, leaving 17 bases between them. This CDR3 reads CSVSDTGSDEKLFF. CDR3 nucleotide sequence: TGCAGCGTCTCCGACACCGGATCGGATGAAAAACTGTTTTTT.

The gene calls are TRBV4-1 and TRBJ1-5, with 9 bases identical to TRBD1. The CDR3 runs to 15 residues. Germline loops: CDR1 MGHRA, CDR2 YSYEKL. V shed 0 bases, J shed 8 bases, and the junction held 5 bases outside the gene matches. The CDR3 bases are TGCGCCAGCAGCCAAGATGGACAGGGGCTAAAGCCCCAGCATTTT. It encodes CASSQDGQGLKPQHF.

This clone was seen only a few times. The chain joins TRBV19 to TRBJ1-5; D remains ambiguous. Germline CDR1 reads LNHDA; CDR2 reads SQIVND (reference sequence). V dropped 6 bases and J dropped 3 bases, with 6 bases sitting between them. CDR3 length: 12 amino acids. CDR3 residues: CASRGFNQPQHF. The CDR3 DNA reads TGTGCCAGTAGGGGGTTCAATCAGCCCCAGCATTTT.

The chain recombines TRBV6-5 with TRBJ2-1, with TRBD2 matching over 9 bases. There are 14 residues in the CDR3. The trim removed 8 bases at V and 6 bases at J, leaving 8 bases unmatched. The germline V gene has CDR1 MNHEY and CDR2 SVGAGI. In nucleotides, the CDR3 is TGTGCCAGCCAAGGGCGGGGGGGAGGCAATGAGCAGTTCTTC. Amino acids: CASQGRGGGNEQFF.

The chain employs TRBV29-1 and TRBJ2-1, with D possibly TRBD2 on 6 matching bases. In germline, CDR1 is SQVTM, CDR2 ANQGSEA. Trimming left V 1 base short and J 1 base short, with 20 bases between. This CDR3 region has 18 residues. The CDR3 nucleotides read TGCAGCGTTGAAGCAGGAGGGACGGTGGACTATTCCTACAATGAGCAGTTCTTC. Translation: CSVEAGGTVDYSYNEQFF.

This clone was seen a handful of times. This rearrangement joins TRBV23-1 to TRBJ1-2; 8 bases line up with TRBD1. TRBV23-1 is labeled an ORF, and its function is uncertain. CDR3 length equals 12 residues. The J segment lost 4 bases and the V segment lost 5 bases, leaving 0 bases of the junction unmatched. The CDR3, as DNA: TGCGCCAGCAGTGGACAGGGCTATGGCTACACCTTC. It encodes CASSGQGYGYTF.

Only one count was recorded for this clone. The rearrangement joins TRBV5-4 to TRBJ2-4; TRBD1 or TRBD2 may be the D gene (6 bases each). CDR3 length: 15 residues. V was pared by 4 bases and J by 2 bases, with 13 bases between. Germline V gene lookup returns CDR1 SGHNT and CDR2 YYREEE (reference sequence). The CDR3 is CASSPGAGTKNIQYF. Written as DNA, the CDR3 is TGTGCCAGCAGCCCGGGGGCCGGGACCAAAAACATTCAGTACTTC.